Presented here are 5 T cell receptor beta chains from one specimen sequenced in a study of CD8+ T cells in alopecia areata. cDNA prepared by RNA extraction and subsequent reverse transcription served as the template for sequencing. Assay: immunoSEQ multiplex PCR; the TCRdb copy retains only in-frame clones and omits some. The sample has 200,000 to 250,000 clones; 64% are singletons. Treatment meaning: oral pan-JAK inhibitor, 5-10 mg twice daily. The starting material was CD4+ T cells sorted from blood, obtained at week 4, from a patient treated with tofacitinib. These receptors were collected from a human donor with alopecia areata.

The chain has TRBV7-2 and TRBJ2-5, with TRBD1 identical over 10 bases. Germline CDR1 SGHTA, CDR2 FQGNSA. With V trimmed by 4 bases and J by 5 bases, 7 bases remained unmatched. This CDR3 comprises 15 residues. The DNA of the CDR3 is TGTGCCAGCAGCTACTCCGGGACAGGGGCCGAGACCCAGTACTTC. Translation gives CASSYSGTGAETQYF.

The chain has TRBV14 and TRBJ1-1; TRBD1 might be the D (5 bases). Germline CDR1 SGHDN, CDR2 FVKESK. The germline V and J ends were trimmed by 0 bases and 0 bases, with 5 bases remaining between them. This CDR3 is 14 amino acids long. The CDR3 sequence: CASSQEGVNTEAFF. The CDR3 DNA reads as TGTGCCAGCAGCCAAGAAGGGGTGAACACTGAAGCTTTCTTT.

This clone was counted a few times. In the same sample, other DNA sequences code for this CDR3. The rearrangement joins TRBV2 to TRBJ2-5; D remains unclear. This CDR3 contains 11 residues. Germline values: CDR1 SNHLY, CDR2 FYNNEI. V was shortened by 1 base and J by 3 bases, with 0 bases between the two germline ends. CDR3 DNA: TGTGCCAGCAGTGAAGAAGAGACCCAGTACTTC. Protein: CASSEEETQYF.

The J gene is TRBJ2-7, the V gene TRBV9; TRBD2 matches 12 bases. With 4 bases clipped from V and 7 bases from J, the junction kept 9 bases outside the gene matches. The CDR3 sequence is 15 residues long. CDR1 and CDR2 (germline): SGDLS, YYNGEE. CDR3 sequence: CASSPLGLAGYEQYF. CDR3 nucleotides: TGTGCCAGCAGCCCTCTCGGACTAGCGGGGTATGAGCAGTACTTC.

The chain uses TRBV10-3 and TRBJ2-4; 12 bases map to TRBD1. CDR1 and CDR2 (germline): ENHRY, SYGVKD. This CDR3 spans 17 amino acids. The ends lost 0 bases at V and 3 bases at J; junction bases unmatched: 3. In DNA, the CDR3 is TGTGCCATCAGTGAGTCTGGGACAGGGGGCGTCAAAAACATTCAGTACTTC. Translated: CAISESGTGGVKNIQYF.